This entry lists 14 T cell receptor beta chains sequenced from one sample in a study of T cells in Graves' hyperthyroidism and ophthalmopathy. Amplification of TCR beta CDR3 regions was performed using RNA transcripts as template. When the TCR CDR3 underwent first-round RT-PCR, the HTBI primer set was used. TCRdb reanalysed the multiplex PCR reads using MiXCR and keeps one entry per CDR3 protein. Among more than 300,000 distinct CDR3 sequences listed, approximately 15% were seen once. Sequenced sample: blood. The receptors stem from a woman aged 25 to 39 with Graves' ophthalmopathy.

The rearrangement joins TRBV6-2 or TRBV6-3 to TRBJ2-7, with 11 bases aligning to TRBD1. From germline, CDR1 is MNHEY and CDR2 SVGEGT. The J segment lost 0 bases and the V segment lost 7 bases, leaving 5 bases of the junction unmatched. The CDR3 runs 15 residues. CDR3 nucleotide sequence: TGTGCCAGCATCTTAGGACAGGGGGCCTCCTACGAGCAGTACTTC. This encodes CASILGQGASYEQYF.

This clonotype was observed many times. The chain has TRBV7-2 and TRBJ2-3, with 8 bases lining up with TRBD2. The ends lost 1 base at V and 5 bases at J; junction bases unmatched: 5. The CDR3 sequence is 15 residues long. CDR1 SGHTA and CDR2 FQGNSA come from the germline V gene. CDR3 protein: CASSLGRGGGDTQYF. Here the CDR3 DNA reads TGTGCCAGCAGCTTAGGTCGGGGGGGGGGAGATACGCAGTATTTT. The complete variable domain, with remaining parts taken from reference TRBV7-2 and TRBJ2-3, reads GAGVSQSPSNKVTEKGKDVELRCDPISGHTALYWYRQSLGQGLEFLIYFQGNSAPDKSGLPSDRFSAERTGGSVSTLTIQRTQQEDSAVYLCASSLGRGGGDTQYFGPGTRLTVL.

This clonotype was recorded at least ten times. The V call is TRBV29-1, the J call TRBJ1-2; D gene unclear. Per germline, CDR1 SQVTM and CDR2 ANQGSEA. The CDR3 extends over 13 amino acids. Trimming removed 4 bases at V and 2 bases at J, with 11 bases between. DNA for the CDR3: TGCAGCGTTGTGGATACAGAAAACTATGGCTACACCTTC. The encoded protein is CSVVDTENYGYTF.

In this sample, this clonotype turned up a few times. At one of its ends the junction is not consistent with the germline gene, which may arise from a read error. The chain joins TRBV6-5 to TRBJ2-2, with TRBD1 matching over 8 bases. Looked up from germline, CDR1 is MNHEY and CDR2 is SVGAGI. This CDR3 has 16 amino acids. Written as DNA, the CDR3 is TGTGCCAGCAGTGACTCAGGGGGCCCTAACACCGGGGAGCTGTTTTTT. Its protein product is CASSDSGGPNTGELFF.

Many counts were recorded for this clonotype. This chain links TRBV11-3 with TRBJ2-7; TRBD1 might be the D (6 bases). Germline values: CDR1 SGHNT, CDR2 YENEEA. This CDR3 contains 12 residues. V lost 5 bases to trimming and J lost 5 bases, with 10 bases between them. CDR3 residues: CASSPTGNEQYF. CDR3 coding DNA: TGTGCCAGCAGCCCTACAGGGAACGAGCAGTACTTC.

This clonotype was counted ten times or more. V usage is TRBV7-2 and J usage is TRBJ2-7; 8 bases agree with TRBD2. Germline V lookup: CDR1 SGHTA, CDR2 FQGNSA. The V and J ends lost 1 base and 0 bases, in that order; junction bases with no gene match: 8. The CDR3 has 17 residues. The CDR3 protein is CASSLVSGTGVSYEQYF. In DNA, the CDR3 is TGTGCCAGCAGCTTAGTTAGCGGGACCGGGGTCTCCTACGAGCAGTACTTC.

The V gene is TRBV2, the J gene TRBJ2-1, with a tentative D call TRBD2 (5 bases). Trimming took 4 bases from V and 2 from J, leaving 9 bases between them. The V gene's germline CDR1 is SNHLY and CDR2 FYNNEI. The CDR3 runs to 14 residues. The CDR3 region is CASSGSGAYNEQFF. In DNA form, the CDR3 reads TGTGCCAGCAGTGGTTCCGGGGCCTACAATGAGCAGTTCTTC.

The V and J genes are TRBV6-2 or TRBV6-3 and TRBJ2-7; 7 nucleotides align to TRBD1. The V segment lost 5 bases and the J segment 1 base; nucleotides outside the gene matches: 8. Looked up from germline, CDR1 is MNHEY and CDR2 is SVGEGT. There are 15 residues in the CDR3. The CDR3 DNA is TGTGCCAGCAGTAACAGGGGCCCGAGATCCTACGAGCAGTACTTC. Protein: CASSNRGPRSYEQYF.

This clonotype was counted a few times. The V and J genes are TRBV12-3 or TRBV12-4 and TRBJ2-1; D uncertain. Trimming removed 2 bases from V and 5 bases from J, with 10 bases in between. CDR3 length equals 14 residues. CDR3 nucleotide sequence: TGTGCCAGCAGTTTAATAGAAGAGGACAATGAGCAGTTCTTC. Protein: CASSLIEEDNEQFF.

At least ten counts were recorded for this clonotype. The chain links TRBV12-3 or TRBV12-4 to TRBJ2-2; 11 nucleotides line up with TRBD2. CDR3 length equals 18 residues. J lost 5 bases, V lost 2 bases, and 10 bases had no gene match. The CDR3 DNA reads TGTGCCAGCAGTTTAACTAGCGGGGGCGTCTTTGGTACCGGGGAGCTGTTTTTT. It codes for CASSLTSGGVFGTGELFF.

This clonotype was detected many times. The chain uses TRBV5-1 and TRBJ1-4, with unresolved D. The CDR3 contains 17 residues. V was clipped by 0 bases and J by 8 bases, with 20 bases between them. Germline values: CDR1 SGHRS, CDR2 YFSETQ. The CDR3 coding sequence is TGCGCCAGCAGCTTGGCGTCCCCCGACAAGATAAAAGAAAAACTGTTTTTT. Its translation is CASSLASPDKIKEKLFF. The full variable domain, rest sourced from reference TRBV5-1 and TRBJ1-4, is KAGVTQTPRYLIKTRGQQVTLSCSPISGHRSVSWYQQTPGQGLQFLFEYFSETQRNKGNFPGRFSGRQFSNSRSEMNVSTLELGDSALYLCASSLASPDKIKEKLFFGSGTQLSVL.

This clonotype was observed many times. This rearrangement joins TRBV5-8 to TRBJ1-1; D unclear. V lost 0 bases to trimming and J lost 1 base, with 7 bases between them. Germline assignment: CDR1 SGHTS and CDR2 YDEGEE. The CDR3 has 14 residues. CDR3 residues: CASSLGITNTEAFF. CDR3 bases: TGTGCCAGCAGCTTGGGGATCACGAACACTGAAGCTTTCTTT.

This clonotype appeared many times. This chain uses TRBV28 with TRBJ2-7; 10 bases align to TRBD1. The V segment lost 3 bases and the J segment 4 bases; nucleotides outside the gene matches: 15. The CDR3 covers 18 residues. The germline gives CDR1 MDHEN, CDR2 SYDVKM. CDR3 DNA sequence: TGTGCCAGCAGTTTGTGGCCGGGACAGGGGATTCCCTTTTACGAGCAGTACTTC. It translates to CASSLWPGQGIPFYEQYF.

This clonotype was found many times. This chain uses TRBV11-3 with TRBJ2-5; D may be TRBD1 (6 bases). This CDR3 contains 15 residues. The V end lost 1 base, the J end lost 5 bases, and 14 bases lay between the germline ends. CDR1 SGHNT and CDR2 YENEEA come from the germline V gene. This chain's CDR3 is CASSLGGTRKETQYF. In nucleotides, the CDR3 is TGTGCCAGCAGCTTAGGTGGGACAAGGAAGGAGACCCAGTACTTC.